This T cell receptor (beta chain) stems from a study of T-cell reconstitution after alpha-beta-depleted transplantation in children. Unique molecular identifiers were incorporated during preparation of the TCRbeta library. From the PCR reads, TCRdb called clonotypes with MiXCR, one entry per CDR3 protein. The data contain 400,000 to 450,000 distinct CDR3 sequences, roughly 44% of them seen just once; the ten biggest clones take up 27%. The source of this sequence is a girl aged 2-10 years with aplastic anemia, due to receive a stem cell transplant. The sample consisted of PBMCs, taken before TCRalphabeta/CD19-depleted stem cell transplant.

For the CDR3, the DNA is TGTGCCAGCAGCTTAGTATTGGGCCTCCGGGCCTCCTACGAGCAGTACTTC. It is translated as CASSLVLGLRASYEQYF. V usage is TRBV7-2 and J usage is TRBJ2-7; D gene uncertain. The CDR3 extends over 17 amino acids. V lost 1 base and J lost 0, with 16 bases in between. Per germline, CDR1 SGHTA and CDR2 FQGNSA.